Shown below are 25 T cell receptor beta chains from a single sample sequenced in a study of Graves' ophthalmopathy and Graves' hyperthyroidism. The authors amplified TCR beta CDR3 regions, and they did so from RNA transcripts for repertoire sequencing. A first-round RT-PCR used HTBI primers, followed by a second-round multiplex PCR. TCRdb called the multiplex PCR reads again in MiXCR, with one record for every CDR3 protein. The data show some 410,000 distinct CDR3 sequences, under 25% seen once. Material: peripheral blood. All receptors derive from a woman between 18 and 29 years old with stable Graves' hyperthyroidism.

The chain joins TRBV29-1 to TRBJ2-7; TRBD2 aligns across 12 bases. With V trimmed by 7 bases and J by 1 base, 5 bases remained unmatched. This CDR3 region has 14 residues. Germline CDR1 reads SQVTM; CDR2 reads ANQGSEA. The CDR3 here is CSAATSGGSYEQYF. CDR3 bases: TGCAGCGCCGCGACTAGCGGGGGATCCTACGAGCAGTACTTC.

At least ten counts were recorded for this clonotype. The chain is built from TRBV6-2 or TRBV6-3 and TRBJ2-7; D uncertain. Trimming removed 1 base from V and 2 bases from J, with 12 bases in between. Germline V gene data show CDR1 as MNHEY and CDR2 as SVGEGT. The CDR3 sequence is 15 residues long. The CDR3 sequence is CASSYLQAYPYEQYF. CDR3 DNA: TGTGCCAGCAGTTACTTGCAGGCCTACCCCTACGAGCAGTACTTC.

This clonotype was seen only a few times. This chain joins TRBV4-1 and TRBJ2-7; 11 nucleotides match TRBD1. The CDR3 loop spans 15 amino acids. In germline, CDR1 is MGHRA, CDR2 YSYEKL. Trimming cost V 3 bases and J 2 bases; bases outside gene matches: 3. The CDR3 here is CASSHMGQGAYEQYF. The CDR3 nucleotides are TGCGCCAGCAGCCACATGGGACAGGGGGCCTACGAGCAGTACTTC.

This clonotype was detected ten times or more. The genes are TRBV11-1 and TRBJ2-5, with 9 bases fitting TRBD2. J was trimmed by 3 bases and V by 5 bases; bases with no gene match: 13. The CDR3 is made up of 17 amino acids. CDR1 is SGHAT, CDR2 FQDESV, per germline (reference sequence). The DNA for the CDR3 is TGTGCCAGCAGCGCCCCAGCGGAACTAGCGGGCGAAGAGACCCAGTACTTC. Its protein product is CASSAPAELAGEETQYF.

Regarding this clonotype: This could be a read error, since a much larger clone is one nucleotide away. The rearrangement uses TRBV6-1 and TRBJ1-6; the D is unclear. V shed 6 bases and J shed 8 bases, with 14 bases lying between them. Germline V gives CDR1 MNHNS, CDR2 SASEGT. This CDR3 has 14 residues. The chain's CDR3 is CASSRSVSYSPLHF. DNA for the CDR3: TGTGCCAGCAGCCGCTCTGTTTCTTATTCACCCCTCCACTTT.

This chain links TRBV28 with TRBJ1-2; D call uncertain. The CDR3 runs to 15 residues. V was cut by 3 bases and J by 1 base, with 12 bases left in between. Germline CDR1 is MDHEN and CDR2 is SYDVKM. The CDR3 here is CASSLYSPFNYGYTF. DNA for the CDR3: TGTGCCAGCAGTTTGTACAGTCCTTTTAACTATGGCTACACCTTC.

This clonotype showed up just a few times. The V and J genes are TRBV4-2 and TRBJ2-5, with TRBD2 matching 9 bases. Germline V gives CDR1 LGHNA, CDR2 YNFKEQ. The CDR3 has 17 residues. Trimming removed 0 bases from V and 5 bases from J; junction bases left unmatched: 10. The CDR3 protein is CASSQDKGTSRGETQYF. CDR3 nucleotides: TGTGCCAGCAGCCAAGATAAAGGGACTAGCAGAGGGGAGACCCAGTACTTC.

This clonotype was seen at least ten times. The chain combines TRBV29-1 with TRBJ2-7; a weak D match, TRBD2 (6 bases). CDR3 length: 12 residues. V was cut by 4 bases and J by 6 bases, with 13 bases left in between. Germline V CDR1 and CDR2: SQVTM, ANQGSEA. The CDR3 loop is CSVAGGAGEQYF. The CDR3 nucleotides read TGCAGCGTTGCGGGCGGGGCAGGCGAGCAGTACTTC.

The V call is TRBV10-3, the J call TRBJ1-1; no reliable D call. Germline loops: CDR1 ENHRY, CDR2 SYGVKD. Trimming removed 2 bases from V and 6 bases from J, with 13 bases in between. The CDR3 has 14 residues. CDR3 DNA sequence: TGTGCCATCAGTGAGCCGGACGAAAGGTCTGAAGCTTTCTTT. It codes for CAISEPDERSEAFF.

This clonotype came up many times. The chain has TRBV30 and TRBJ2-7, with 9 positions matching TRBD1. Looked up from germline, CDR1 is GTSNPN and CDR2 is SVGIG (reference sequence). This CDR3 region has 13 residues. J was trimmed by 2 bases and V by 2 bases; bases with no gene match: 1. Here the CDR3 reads CAWSTGGTYEQYF. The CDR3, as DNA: TGTGCCTGGAGTACAGGGGGCACCTACGAGCAGTACTTC.

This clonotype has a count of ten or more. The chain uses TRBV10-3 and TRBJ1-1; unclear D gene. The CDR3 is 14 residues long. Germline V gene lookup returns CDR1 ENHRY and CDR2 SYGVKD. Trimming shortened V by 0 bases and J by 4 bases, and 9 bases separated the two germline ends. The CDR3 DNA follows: TGTGCCATCAGTGAGTCAGAGGTGGGCACTGAAGCTTTCTTT. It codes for CAISESEVGTEAFF.

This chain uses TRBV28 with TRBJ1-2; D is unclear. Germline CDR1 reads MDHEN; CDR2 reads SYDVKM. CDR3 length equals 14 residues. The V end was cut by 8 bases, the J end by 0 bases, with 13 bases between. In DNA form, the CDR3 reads TGTGCCAGCGACTTTCGGGTCGCTAACTATGGCTACACCTTC. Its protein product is CASDFRVANYGYTF.

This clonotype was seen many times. The CDR3 loop reads CASSEVQGADEAFF. CDR3 bases: TGCGCCAGCAGTGAGGTCCAGGGGGCTGATGAAGCTTTCTTT. This chain connects TRBV10-1 to TRBJ1-1, with 8 bases aligning to TRBD1. Germline CDR1 WNHNN, CDR2 SYGVQD (reference sequence). Trimming took 2 bases from V and 7 from J; bases not matched to a gene: 6. This CDR3 spans 14 amino acids.

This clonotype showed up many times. Here the CDR3 DNA reads TGTGCCAGCAGTCCAGACAGGGATCCACACACTGAAGCTTTCTTT. Amino acids: CASSPDRDPHTEAFF. The chain links TRBV27 to TRBJ1-1; 7 bases line up with TRBD1. CDR1 is MNHEY, CDR2 SMNVEV, per germline (reference sequence). V was pared by 5 bases and J by 3 bases, with 9 bases of the junction left unmatched. The CDR3 has 15 amino acids.

CDR3 DNA: TGTGCCAGCAGCTCCCCAGGAGGGGGCGCAGATACGCAGTATTTT. Protein: CASSSPGGGADTQYF. The rearrangement links TRBV13 to TRBJ2-3; D perhaps matches TRBD1 (7 bases). The CDR3 sequence is 15 residues long. The V gene lost 4 bases and the J gene lost 4 bases, with 15 bases spanning the gap. Germline V lookup: CDR1 PRHDT, CDR2 FYEKMQ (reference sequence). Together with reference TRBV13 and TRBJ2-3, the CDR3 gives the full variable domain: AAGVIQSPRHLIKEKRETATLKCYPIPRHDTVYWYQQGPGQDPQFLISFYEKMQSDKGSIPDRFSAQQFSDYHSELNMSSLELGDSALYFCASSSPGGGADTQYFGPGTRLTVL.

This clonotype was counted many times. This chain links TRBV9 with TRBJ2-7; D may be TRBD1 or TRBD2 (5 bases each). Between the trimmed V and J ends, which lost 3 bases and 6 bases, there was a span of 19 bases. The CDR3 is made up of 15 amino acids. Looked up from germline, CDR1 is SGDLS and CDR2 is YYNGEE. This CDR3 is CASSGSGTLISEQYF. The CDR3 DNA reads TGTGCCAGCAGCGGAAGTGGGACCCTTATCTCCGAGCAGTACTTC.

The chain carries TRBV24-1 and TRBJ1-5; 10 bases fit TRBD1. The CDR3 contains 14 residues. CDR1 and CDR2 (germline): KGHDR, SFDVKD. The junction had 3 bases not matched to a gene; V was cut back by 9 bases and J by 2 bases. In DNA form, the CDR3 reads TGTGCCACCTCTGGGACAGGGGGCAATCAGCCCCAGCATTTT. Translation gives CATSGTGGNQPQHF.

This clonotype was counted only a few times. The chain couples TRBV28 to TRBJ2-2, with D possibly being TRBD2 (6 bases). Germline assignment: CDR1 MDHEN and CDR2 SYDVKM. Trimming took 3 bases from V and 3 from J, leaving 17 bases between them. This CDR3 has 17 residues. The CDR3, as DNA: TGTGCCAGCAGTTTTACCGGGAGATTAGTATACACCGGGGAGCTGTTTTTT. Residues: CASSFTGRLVYTGELFF. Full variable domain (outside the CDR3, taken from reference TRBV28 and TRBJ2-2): DVKVTQSSRYLVKRTGEKVFLECVQDMDHENMFWYRQDPGLGLRLIYFSYDVKMKEKGDIPEGYSVSREKKERFSLILESASTNQTSMYLCASSFTGRLVYTGELFFGEGSRLTVL.

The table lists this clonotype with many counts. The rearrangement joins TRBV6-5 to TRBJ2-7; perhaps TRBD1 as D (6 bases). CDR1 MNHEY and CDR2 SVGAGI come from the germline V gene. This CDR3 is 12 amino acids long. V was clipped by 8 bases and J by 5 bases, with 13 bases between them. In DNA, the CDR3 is TGTGCCAGCTCCAGGGGAGCGGACGAGCAGTACTTC. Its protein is CASSRGADEQYF.

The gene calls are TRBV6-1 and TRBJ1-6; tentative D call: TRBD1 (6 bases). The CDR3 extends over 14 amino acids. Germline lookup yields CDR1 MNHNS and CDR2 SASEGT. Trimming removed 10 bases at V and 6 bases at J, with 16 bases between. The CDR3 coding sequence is TGTGCCATCAGCGAATCCAGGGGTAATTCACCCCTCCACTTT. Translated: CAISESRGNSPLHF.

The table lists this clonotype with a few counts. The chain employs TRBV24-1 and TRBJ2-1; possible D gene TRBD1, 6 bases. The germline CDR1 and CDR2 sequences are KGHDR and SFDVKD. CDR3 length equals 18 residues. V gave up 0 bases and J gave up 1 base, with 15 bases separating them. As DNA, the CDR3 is TGTGCCACCAGTGATTTGCGGGCCGGGACAAGGTCCTACAATGAGCAGTTCTTC. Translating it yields CATSDLRAGTRSYNEQFF.

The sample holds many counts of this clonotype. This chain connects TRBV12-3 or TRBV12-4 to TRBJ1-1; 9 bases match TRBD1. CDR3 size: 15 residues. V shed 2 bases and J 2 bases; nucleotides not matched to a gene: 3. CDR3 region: CASSLRGQGNTEAFF. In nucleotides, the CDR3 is TGTGCCAGCAGTTTAAGGGGACAGGGTAACACTGAAGCTTTCTTT.

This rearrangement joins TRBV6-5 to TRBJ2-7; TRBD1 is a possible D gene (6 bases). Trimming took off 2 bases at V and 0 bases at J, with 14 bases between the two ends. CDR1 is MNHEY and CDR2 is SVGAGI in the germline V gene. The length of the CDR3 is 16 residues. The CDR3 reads CASSYMGAWSSYEQYF. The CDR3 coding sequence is TGTGCCAGCAGTTACATGGGGGCCTGGTCCTCCTACGAGCAGTACTTC.

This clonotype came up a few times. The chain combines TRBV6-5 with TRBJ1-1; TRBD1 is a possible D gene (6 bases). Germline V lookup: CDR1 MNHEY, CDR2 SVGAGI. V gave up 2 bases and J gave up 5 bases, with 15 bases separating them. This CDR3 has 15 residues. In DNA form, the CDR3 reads TGTGCCAGCAGTTACACTTCCAGGGGTGAAACTGAAGCTTTCTTT. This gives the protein CASSYTSRGETEAFF.

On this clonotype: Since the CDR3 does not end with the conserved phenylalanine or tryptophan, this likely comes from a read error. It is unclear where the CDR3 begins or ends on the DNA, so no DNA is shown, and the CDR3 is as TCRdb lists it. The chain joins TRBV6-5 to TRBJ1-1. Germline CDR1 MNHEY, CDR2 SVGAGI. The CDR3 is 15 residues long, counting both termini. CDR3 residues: CASSYSSGREAEACL.